This is a list of T cell receptor beta chains from one sample in a study of CDR3 diversity in severe acne. In TCRdb, the PCR reads were re-called with MiXCR into one record per CDR3 protein. The sample records about 98,000 distinct CDR3 sequences, 51% being singletons. The sample consisted of blood. These receptors all come from a male donor with acne. Each CDR3 is given with its conserved first and last residue. Fields, in order: clone size, J gene, D gene, V gene, CDR3 DNA, CDR3 protein. D genes are given only for firm matches. Size values are once, few and many counts, or a class for expanded clones, and some rows have none.

clone_size: many; j_call: TRBJ1-1; d_call: .; v_call: TRBV11-2; cdr3_nt: TGTGCCAGCAGCTTAGACGTGGACACTGAAGCTTTCTTT; cdr3_aa: CASSLDVDTEAFF
clone_size: few; j_call: TRBJ1-1; d_call: .; v_call: TRBV20-1; cdr3_nt: TGCAGTGCCCCCGAGAGAGAAATGAACACTGAAGCTTTCTTT; cdr3_aa: CSAPEREMNTEAFF
clone_size: .; j_call: TRBJ2-7; d_call: .; v_call: TRBV20-1; cdr3_nt: TGCAGTGCTATAGGGACGGGACACTACGAGCAGTACTTC; cdr3_aa: CSAIGTGHYEQYF
clone_size: .; j_call: TRBJ1-2; d_call: .; v_call: TRBV12-3/TRBV12-4; cdr3_nt: TGTGCCAGCACCCCCGGGGGTAGCTATGGCTACACCTTC; cdr3_aa: CASTPGGSYGYTF
clone_size: .; j_call: TRBJ2-5; d_call: TRBD2; v_call: TRBV10-3; cdr3_nt: TGTGCCATCAGATCCCCACTAGCGCGCGAAGAGACCCAGTACTTC; cdr3_aa: CAIRSPLAREETQYF
clone_size: .; j_call: TRBJ2-7; d_call: TRBD1; v_call: TRBV7-9; cdr3_nt: TGTGCCAGCAGCCCCGGACAGGGACGTAACCACGAGCAGTACTTC; cdr3_aa: CASSPGQGRNHEQYF
clone_size: .; j_call: TRBJ2-7; d_call: TRBD2; v_call: TRBV7-9; cdr3_nt: TGTGCCAGCACCACTAGCGCACTCTACGAGCAGTACTTC; cdr3_aa: CASTTSALYEQYF
clone_size: many; j_call: TRBJ1-1; d_call: .; v_call: TRBV11-1; cdr3_nt: TGTGCCAGCAGCCCAGAGGGGGGCTACACTGAAGCTTTCTTT; cdr3_aa: CASSPEGGYTEAFF
clone_size: .; j_call: TRBJ2-7; d_call: .; v_call: TRBV29-1; cdr3_nt: TGCAGCGTCCGTGGGGATGACAGGACCTCCTACGAGCAGTACTTC; cdr3_aa: CSVRGDDRTSYEQYF
clone_size: few; j_call: TRBJ1-2; d_call: TRBD1; v_call: TRBV7-8; cdr3_nt: TGTGCCAGCAGTCTAATCGACAGGGAAGCATATGGCTACACCTTC; cdr3_aa: CASSLIDREAYGYTF
clone_size: few; j_call: TRBJ2-1; d_call: .; v_call: TRBV3-1; cdr3_nt: TGTGCCAGCAGCCGTTATCCGCGGGCTAGCGATTACTACAATGAGCAGTTCTTC; cdr3_aa: CASSRYPRASDYYNEQFF
clone_size: many; j_call: TRBJ1-1; d_call: .; v_call: TRBV30; cdr3_nt: TGTGCCTGGAGTGTCGTCAGGGCCTCTGAAGCTTTCTTT; cdr3_aa: CAWSVVRASEAFF
clone_size: .; j_call: TRBJ2-7; d_call: TRBD1; v_call: TRBV7-9; cdr3_nt: TGTGCCAGCAGCCAACCGGGACAGAGCTCCTACGAGCAGTACTTC; cdr3_aa: CASSQPGQSSYEQYF
clone_size: .; j_call: TRBJ2-7; d_call: TRBD2; v_call: TRBV7-6; cdr3_nt: TGTGCCAGCTTACTAGCGAGCTCCTACGAGCAGTACTTC; cdr3_aa: CASLLASSYEQYF